Sequencing of this T cell receptor beta chain was carried out in a study of blood T cell repertoires in COVID-19. Study context: The United States, Italy and Spain provided the acute and convalescent COVID-19 samples. The cDNA or gDNA used as material had been derived from T cells, B-cell-depleted T cells, or PBMCs.

Sequencing used immunoSEQ multiplex PCR; TCRdb keeps in-frame clones, though not all of them. The sample includes 300,000 to 350,000 clones, 80% to 90% of them seen just once. Enrolled during active infection, Seattle patients were then followed longitudinally. V gave up 4 bases and J gave up 6 bases, with 13 bases separating them. The CDR3 is 13 amino acids. Sequenced input: peripheral blood. The clonotype comes from a man aged 25-45 years with COVID-19, enrolled during active disease. The chain is built from TRBV12-3 or TRBV12-4 and TRBJ2-7; the D gene is possibly TRBD2 (6 bases). CDR3 residues: CASSYGGVGEQYF. The CDR3 region has the DNA TGTGCCAGCAGTTACGGGGGTGTTGGCGAGCAGTACTTC.